A selection of T cell receptor beta chains follows, all from one sample in a study of OX40 agonist ivuxolimab in advanced cancers. Clones were sequenced by immunoSEQ multiplex PCR, and TCRdb holds only the in-frame ones, with some missing. The sample carries over 40,000 clones, 80% to 85% recorded once. The sample was CD4+ or CD8+ T cells sorted from blood, taken in a trial of the OX40 agonist ivuxolimab. These TCRs come from an adult with an advanced solid tumor such as melanoma, head and neck, liver or kidney cancer. The CDR3 runs from the conserved cysteine through the conserved F or W. A D gene is named only where the DNA matches it firmly. Size is omitted from some rows. Given values are once, few, many or a class for expanded clones.

D | size | J | V | CDR3 | DNA
TRBD2 | . | TRBJ2-3 | TRBV5-4 | CASSSSGGADTQYF | TGTGCCAGCAGCAGTAGCGGGGGTGCAGATACGCAGTATTTT
. | . | TRBJ2-3 | TRBV10-3 | CAISERGAGTDTQYF | TGTGCCATCAGTGAGCGTGGAGCAGGCACAGATACGCAGTATTTT
TRBD1 | . | TRBJ1-6 | TRBV5-3 | CARSSPLTGGSYYNSPLHF | TGTGCCAGAAGCTCCCCGCTCACAGGGGGCAGTTACTATAATTCACCCCTCCACTTT
TRBD1 | . | TRBJ2-7 | TRBV4-2 | CASSQVTGGEQYF | TGTGCCAGCAGCCAAGTGACAGGGGGCGAGCAGTACTTC
. | . | TRBJ1-5 | TRBV7-2 | CASSPDGVNQPQHF | TGTGCCAGCAGCCCGGACGGAGTCAATCAGCCCCAGCATTTT
. | few | TRBJ1-3 | TRBV7-9 | CASSLGQVLSSGNTIYF | TGTGCCAGCAGCTTGGGCCAGGTTTTGAGCTCTGGAAACACCATATATTTT
. | . | TRBJ1-5 | TRBV29-1 | CSVGSYSNQPQHF | TGCAGCGTTGGTAGTTATAGCAATCAGCCCCAGCATTTT
. | . | TRBJ2-7 | TRBV27 | CASLPLTGSSSYEQYF | TGTGCCAGCCTCCCCCTCACCGGATCGAGCTCCTACGAGCAGTACTTC
TRBD2 | . | TRBJ2-2 | TRBV2 | CASSLRRLAGGGELFF | TGTGCCAGCAGCCTACGGAGACTAGCGGGGGGAGGGGAGCTGTTTTTT
TRBD2 | once | TRBJ2-5 | TRBV2 | CASSEAGGAGGPETQYF | TGTGCCAGCAGTGAAGCGGGTGGAGCGGGGGGGCCCGAGACCCAGTACTTC
. | . | TRBJ1-2 | TRBV4-3 | CASSQGRGASNYGYTF | TGCGCCAGCAGCCAAGGGAGGGGGGCCTCTAACTATGGCTACACCTTC
. | . | TRBJ2-1 | TRBV11-3 | CASSLVRYGNEQFF | TGTGCCAGCAGCTTAGTACGGTATGGGAATGAGCAGTTCTTC
TRBD2 | once | TRBJ2-5 | TRBV9 | CASSGGTSGQETQYF | TGTGCCAGCAGCGGCGGGACTAGCGGACAAGAGACCCAGTACTTC
TRBD1 | . | TRBJ1-3 | TRBV6-6 | CASSLNRGTGNTIYF | TGTGCCAGCAGTTTAAACAGGGGTACTGGAAACACCATATATTTT
. | . | TRBJ1-2 | TRBV15 | CATSRAGPNYGYTF | TGTGCCACCAGCAGAGCCGGCCCCAACTATGGCTACACCTTC
. | . | TRBJ1-1 | TRBV5-1 | CASSSGVAGTEAFF | TGCGCCAGCAGCTCAGGAGTGGCAGGCACTGAAGCTTTCTTT
. | . | TRBJ1-2 | TRBV19 | CASSIRVGTYGYTF | TGTGCCAGTAGTATTAGGGTCGGGACCTATGGCTACACCTTC
. | . | TRBJ2-7 | TRBV7-2 | CASSLFAGSGGEQYF | TGTGCCAGCAGCTTATTTGCGGGGAGTGGAGGCGAGCAGTACTTC
. | . | TRBJ2-2 | TRBV19 | CATRGVPNTGELFF | TGTGCCACCCGGGGAGTTCCGAACACCGGGGAGCTGTTTTTT
. | . | TRBJ2-7 | TRBV29-1 | CSTLQGISSEQYF | TGCAGCACGCTACAGGGTATATCGTCCGAGCAGTACTTC
TRBD2 | . | TRBJ2-5 | TRBV6-1 | CASRRLAGGRETQYF | TGTGCCAGCAGGAGACTAGCGGGGGGGCGAGAGACCCAGTACTTC
. | . | TRBJ2-1 | TRBV2 | CASSLGSNEQFF | TGTGCCAGCAGCTTAGGCTCCAATGAGCAGTTCTTC
. | few | TRBJ1-1 | TRBV19 | CASSWDGDTEAFF | TGTGCCAGTAGTTGGGATGGCGACACTGAAGCTTTCTTT
. | . | TRBJ1-3 | TRBV4-1 | CASSQDAGFFSGNTIYF | TGCGCCAGCAGCCAAGATGCGGGGTTTTTCTCTGGAAACACCATATATTTT
. | . | TRBJ1-6 | TRBV5-1 | CASSLVGVQGGSPLHF | TGCGCCAGCAGCTTGGTCGGGGTGCAAGGAGGTTCACCCCTCCACTTT
. | . | TRBJ2-3 | TRBV2 | CASSVSFPGLADTQYF | TGTGCCAGCAGCGTTAGCTTCCCGGGACTCGCCGATACGCAGTATTTT
TRBD1 | few | TRBJ2-1 | TRBV6-5 | CASRQGQGAYNEQFF | TGTGCCAGCAGACAGGGACAGGGGGCCTACAATGAGCAGTTCTTC
. | . | TRBJ2-1 | TRBV7-6 | CASSLDQGGEQFF | TGTGCCAGCAGCTTAGATCAGGGCGGTGAGCAGTTCTTC
TRBD1 | . | TRBJ1-1 | TRBV19 | CASTWDRVNTEAFF | TGTGCCAGTACCTGGGACAGGGTGAACACTGAAGCTTTCTTT
. | . | TRBJ2-1 | TRBV6-6 | CASSPLRGEQFF | TGTGCCAGCAGCCCCCTTCGCGGTGAGCAGTTCTTC
. | . | TRBJ2-2 | TRBV7-8 | CASSSEGATGELFF | TGTGCCAGCAGCTCGGAAGGAGCCACCGGGGAGCTGTTTTTT
TRBD2 | . | TRBJ2-2 | TRBV10-2 | CASMGTSHSNTGELFF | TGCGCCAGCATGGGGACTAGTCATTCGAACACCGGGGAGCTGTTTTTT
. | . | TRBJ1-1 | TRBV12-5 | CASGRSGSTEAFF | TGTGCTAGTGGGCGTTCGGGGTCCACTGAAGCTTTCTTT
. | . | TRBJ1-5 | TRBV19 | CASTALSNQPQHF | TGTGCCAGTACGGCACTTAGCAATCAGCCCCAGCATTTT
. | . | TRBJ2-6 | TRBV27 | CASSPDRIGANVLTF | TGTGCCAGCAGTCCCGACAGGATCGGGGCCAACGTCCTGACTTTC
TRBD1 | . | TRBJ2-2 | TRBV19 | CASKEDRVPTGELFF | TGTGCCAGCAAGGAGGACAGGGTCCCCACCGGGGAGCTGTTTTTT
. | . | TRBJ1-6 | TRBV10-3 | CAISDVPGSGSPLHF | TGTGCCATCAGTGATGTTCCCGGGTCAGGATCACCCCTCCACTTT
. | . | TRBJ1-4 | TRBV5-1 | CASSLGARGTNEKLFF | TGCGCCAGCAGCTTGGGGGCGAGGGGGACTAATGAAAAACTGTTTTTT
. | . | TRBJ2-5 | TRBV27 | CASSSQGVGGETQYF | TGTGCCAGCAGTTCACAGGGAGTCGGGGGAGAGACCCAGTACTTC
. | . | TRBJ1-6 | TRBV9 | CASSVGDSPLHF | TGTGCCAGCAGCGTAGGGGATTCACCCCTCCACTTT
. | . | TRBJ2-1 | TRBV6-1 | CASSASNLYNEQFF | TGTGCCAGCAGTGCGTCTAATCTATACAATGAGCAGTTCTTC
. | . | TRBJ2-3 | TRBV14 | CASSQEVNRLADTQYF | TGTGCCAGCAGCCAAGAAGTGAACAGGTTGGCAGATACGCAGTATTTT
. | . | TRBJ1-5 | TRBV2 | CASSVSGSNQPQHF | TGTGCCAGCAGTGTCTCAGGGAGCAATCAGCCCCAGCATTTT
. | . | TRBJ1-2 | TRBV19 | CASSIDSLYGYTF | TGTGCCAGTAGTATCGACAGCTTATATGGCTACACCTTC
TRBD1 | . | TRBJ1-2 | TRBV5-6 | CASSLRSGTGGGYTF | TGTGCCAGCAGCTTGAGATCCGGGACAGGGGGTGGCTACACCTTC
TRBD1 | . | TRBJ2-7 | TRBV4-2 | CASSPGQESFYEQYF | TGTGCCAGCAGCCCGGGACAGGAAAGTTTCTACGAGCAGTACTTC
. | once | TRBJ1-2 | TRBV6-1 | CASSDKGRSGYTF | TGTGCCAGCAGTGATAAAGGGAGATCTGGCTACACCTTC